These T cell receptor beta chains were read from a single sample in a study of circulating tumor DNA in untreated peripheral T-cell lymphoma. Only in-frame clones appear in the TCRdb table, and some are missing; sequencing was by immunoSEQ multiplex PCR. The table shows around 2,700 clones, with about 64% occurring only once. Sequencing used tumor tissue. The receptors derive from a human donor with peripheral T-cell lymphoma. The CDR3 runs from the conserved cysteine through the conserved F or W. The D gene is left open where the match is weak. Clone size is shown for a subset of rows, as once, few, many or a class of expanded clone.

j_call | d_call | clone_size | v_call | cdr3_nt | cdr3_aa
TRBJ2-7 | . | . | TRBV6-8 | TGTGCCAGCAGGAGACAGAGAGGGGCCTACGAGCAGTACTTC | CASRRQRGAYEQYF
TRBJ1-4 | . | . | TRBV30 | TGTGCCTACGAGGACAGCTGGGGAGAAAAACTGTTTTTT | CAYEDSWGEKLFF
TRBJ1-5 | . | . | TRBV5-1 | TGCGCCAGCAGCTTGGAGGGAGACAGCAATCAGCCCCAGCATTTT | CASSLEGDSNQPQHF
TRBJ1-2 | . | . | TRBV30 | TGTGCCGGAGTTGAGGGGGGGAACTCCTATGGCTACACCTTC | CAGVEGGNSYGYTF
TRBJ1-2 | TRBD1 | medium-sized | TRBV6-8 | TGTGCCACATTCTCCCCCAAGCCGGGACAGTACTATGGCTACACCTTC | CATFSPKPGQYYGYTF
TRBJ1-3 | . | . | TRBV14 | TGTGCCAGCAGCCCAACAGGGAGGCAGAGAAACACCATATATTTT | CASSPTGRQRNTIYF
TRBJ2-5 | TRBD2 | . | TRBV29-1 | TGCAGCGTGACTAGCGTCCAAGAGACCCAGTACTTC | CSVTSVQETQYF
TRBJ2-7 | . | . | TRBV6-8 | TGTGCCAGCACATTCAATTTGGTTACCTACGAGCAGTACTTC | CASTFNLVTYEQYF
TRBJ1-2 | . | . | TRBV18 | TGTGCCAGCTCACCCGGTCCTAACTATGGCTACACCTTC | CASSPGPNYGYTF
TRBJ2-7 | TRBD1 | . | TRBV19 | TGTGCCAGTAGTATCTCAACAGGGGTATACGAGCAGTACTTC | CASSISTGVYEQYF
TRBJ2-7 | . | medium-sized | TRBV6-8 | TGTGCCAGCAGCCCGAACCCGACGATTTACGAGCAGTACTTC | CASSPNPTIYEQYF
TRBJ2-3 | TRBD1 | . | TRBV29-1 | TGCAGCGTCGAAAATATACAGGGGGTTAGCACAGATACGCAGTATTTT | CSVENIQGVSTDTQYF
TRBJ1-1 | . | once | TRBV5-1 | TGCGCCAGCAGCTTTGCGGGAAGGGAGAGTGAAGCTTTCTTT | CASSFAGRESEAFF
TRBJ1-1 | TRBD1 | . | TRBV6-8 | TGTGCCAGCAGTCTAGGACAGGGTACTGAAGCTTTCTTT | CASSLGQGTEAFF
TRBJ1-6 | . | once | TRBV19 | TGTGCCAGTAGTATGGGGAATTCACCCCTCCACTTT | CASSMGNSPLHF
TRBJ1-2 | TRBD1 | few | TRBV6-8 | TGTGCCAGCGCAGGGGGGCGAAAAGGGAACTATGGCTACACCTTC | CASAGGRKGNYGYTF
TRBJ2-5 | . | . | TRBV19 | TGTGCCACTGCCGGGGGCGGGACCCAGTACTTC | CATAGGGTQYF
TRBJ1-2 | . | . | TRBV21-1 | TGTGCCAGCAGCGTCCAACCGAGTGAGGGATCTAACTATGGCTACACCTTC | CASSVQPSEGSNYGYTF
TRBJ2-1 | . | . | TRBV30 | TGTGCCTGGAGTGTTGGTAGACATTCGAGCCCGAATGAGCAGTTCTTC | CAWSVGRHSSPNEQFF
TRBJ2-3 | TRBD2 | . | TRBV6-8 | TGTGCCAGCAGCGACGCCTGGACTAGCGGGACGGATACGCAGTATTTT | CASSDAWTSGTDTQYF
TRBJ1-4 | TRBD1 | medium-sized | TRBV18 | TGTGCCAGCTCACCACCTCACAGGGGGACTAATGAAAAACTGTTTTTT | CASSPPHRGTNEKLFF
TRBJ1-3 | . | few | TRBV10-2 | TGCGCCAGCAGTGAAGGGCAGGGAAGTGGAAACACCATATATTTT | CASSEGQGSGNTIYF
TRBJ2-1 | TRBD2 | few | TRBV18 | TGTGCCAGCTCACCTCGGACTAGCGGAATTTACAATGAGCAGTTCTTC | CASSPRTSGIYNEQFF
TRBJ1-1 | . | . | TRBV19 | TGTGCCAGTAGTTATTCGGTCCAGGCTGAAGCTTTCTTT | CASSYSVQAEAFF
TRBJ2-7 | . | . | TRBV1 | TGCGCCAGCAGCCAAGTTCAAGGGCCCTACGAGCAGTACTTC | CASSQVQGPYEQYF
TRBJ2-2 | TRBD2 | . | TRBV6-8 | TGTGCCACCGCCCAAGCGGGGGGGGAAACCGGGGAGCTGTTTTTT | CATAQAGGETGELFF
TRBJ1-5 | . | . | TRBV30 | TGTGCCTGGAGCGTAGAGGGGCACCAGCCCCAGCATTTT | CAWSVEGHQPQHF
TRBJ1-2 | . | . | TRBV19 | TGTGCCAGTAGTGTGAACTATGGCTACACCTTC | CASSVNYGYTF
TRBJ2-3 | TRBD1 | once | TRBV11-3 | TGTGCCAGCAGCTTGGACCCGGGACAGGGCGACTTTAGTACGCAGTATTTT | CASSLDPGQGDFSTQYF
TRBJ2-2 | . | . | TRBV5-1 | TGCGCCAGCAGATCTCAAGTAGCTATTAACGGGGAGCTGTTTTTT | CASRSQVAINGELFF
TRBJ1-4 | TRBD1 | . | TRBV19 | TGTGCCTGCGTGGATCGACAGGGGGCCCACGAAAAACTGTTTTTT | CACVDRQGAHEKLFF
TRBJ2-7 | . | . | TRBV19 | TGTGCCAGTAGTATCATTACCGGAAGGGAGCAGTACTTC | CASSIITGREQYF
TRBJ1-5 | . | . | TRBV4-2 | TGTGCCAGCAGCCAAGATTTACAGAGCAATCAGCCCCAGCATTTT | CASSQDLQSNQPQHF
TRBJ1-5 | TRBD1 | . | TRBV19 | TGTGCCAGTAGTACCCGGACAGGGGTAAGTCAGCCCCAGCATTTT | CASSTRTGVSQPQHF
TRBJ2-1 | TRBD2 | . | TRBV5-1 | TGCGCCAGCAGCTACTTAGCGGGGGGCGCCTACAATGAGCAGTTCTTC | CASSYLAGGAYNEQFF
TRBJ1-1 | . | . | TRBV30 | TGTGCCTGGGGACGGACAGAGGGGTACACTGAAGCTTTCTTT | CAWGRTEGYTEAFF
TRBJ2-2 | . | . | TRBV19 | TGTGCCAGTAGTATAAGCGGTGTTACCGGGGAGCTGTTTTTT | CASSISGVTGELFF